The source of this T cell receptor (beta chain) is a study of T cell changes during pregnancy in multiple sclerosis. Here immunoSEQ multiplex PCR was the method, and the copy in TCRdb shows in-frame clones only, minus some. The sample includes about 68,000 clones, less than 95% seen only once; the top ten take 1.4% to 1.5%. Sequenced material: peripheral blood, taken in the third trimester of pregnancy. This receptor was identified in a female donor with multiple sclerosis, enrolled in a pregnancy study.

This CDR3 is CASSPQEGYTF. CDR3 coding DNA: TGTGCCAGCAGCCCGCAGGAAGGCTACACCTTC. J is TRBJ1-2 and V is TRBV7-2, with D unresolved. Germline CDR1 reads SGHTA; CDR2 reads FQGNSA. The CDR3 loop spans 11 amino acids. V was shortened by 5 bases and J by 8 bases, with 9 bases between the two germline ends.